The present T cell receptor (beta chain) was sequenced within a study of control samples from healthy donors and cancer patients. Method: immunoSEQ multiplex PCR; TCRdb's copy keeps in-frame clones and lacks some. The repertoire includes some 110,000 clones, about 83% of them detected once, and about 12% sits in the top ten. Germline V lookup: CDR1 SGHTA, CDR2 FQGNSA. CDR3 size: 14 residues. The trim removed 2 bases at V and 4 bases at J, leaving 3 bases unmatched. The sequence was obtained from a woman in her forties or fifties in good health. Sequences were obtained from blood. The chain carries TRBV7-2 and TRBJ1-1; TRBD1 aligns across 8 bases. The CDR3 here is CASSLPTGATEAFF. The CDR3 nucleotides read TGTGCCAGCAGCTTACCGACAGGGGCCACTGAAGCTTTCTTT.